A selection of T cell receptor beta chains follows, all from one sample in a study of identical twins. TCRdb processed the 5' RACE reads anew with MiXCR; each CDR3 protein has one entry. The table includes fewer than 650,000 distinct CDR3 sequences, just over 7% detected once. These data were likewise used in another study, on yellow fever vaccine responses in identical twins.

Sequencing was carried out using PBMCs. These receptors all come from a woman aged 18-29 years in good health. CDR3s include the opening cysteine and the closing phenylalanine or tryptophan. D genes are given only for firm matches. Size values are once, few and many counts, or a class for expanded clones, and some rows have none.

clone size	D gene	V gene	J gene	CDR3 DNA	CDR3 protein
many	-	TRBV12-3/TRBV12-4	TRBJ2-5	TGTGCCAGCAAGGAGAAAGAAGAGACCCAGTACTTC	CASKEKEETQYF
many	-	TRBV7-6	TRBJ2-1	TGTGCCAGCAGCTTAGTGATGGACTTTTACAATGAGCAGTTCTTC	CASSLVMDFYNEQFF
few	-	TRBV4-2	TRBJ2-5	TGTGCCAGCAGCCAAGATTTGGGGGTGGCGGAGACCCAGTACTTC	CASSQDLGVAETQYF
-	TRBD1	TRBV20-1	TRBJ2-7	TGCAGTGCTAAAGCCCCGGAACAGGGGTTCAACGAGCAGTACTTC	CSAKAPEQGFNEQYF
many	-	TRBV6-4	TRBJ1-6	TGTGCCCCCCACCGGGAGTTCTGGGGGCAGGATTCACCCCTCCACTTT	CAPHREFWGQDSPLHF
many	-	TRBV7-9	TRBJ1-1	TGTGCCAGCAGCCCAAGGACGTCCGGTGAAGCTTTCTTT	CASSPRTSGEAFF
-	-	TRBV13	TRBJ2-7	TGTGCCAGCAGCCTACCCCCTAACTACGAGCAGTACTTC	CASSLPPNYEQYF
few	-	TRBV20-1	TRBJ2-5	TGCAGTGCCTCCGGGACTGGCATAGAGACCCAGTACTTC	CSASGTGIETQYF
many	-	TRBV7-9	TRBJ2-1	TGTGCCAGCAGCTTAATACGGGCGGGTGGGTTAAATGAGCAGTTCTTC	CASSLIRAGGLNEQFF
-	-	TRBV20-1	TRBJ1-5	TGCAGTGCAAGCTTGGATAGCAATCAGCCCCAGCATTTT	CSASLDSNQPQHF
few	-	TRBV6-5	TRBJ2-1	TGTGCCAGCAGCAGTCCGTCTGGGCTGCAGTTCTTC	CASSSPSGLQFF
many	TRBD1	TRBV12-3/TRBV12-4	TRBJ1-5	TGTGCCAGCAGGCAGACAGGGCTGGGACAGCCCCAGCATTTT	CASRQTGLGQPQHF
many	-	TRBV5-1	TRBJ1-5	TGCGCCAGCAGCTTGGGGGGTGGGGAGCAGCCCCAGCATTTT	CASSLGGGEQPQHF
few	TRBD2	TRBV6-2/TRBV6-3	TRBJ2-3	TGTGCCAGCAGTTACTCCGGTTTGTCTAGCGGGGGGGGGTCCACAGATACGCAGTATTTT	CASSYSGLSSGGGSTDTQYF
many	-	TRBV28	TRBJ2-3	TGTGCCAGCGTCACCGGCGGCTCTAGCACAGATACGCAGTATTTT	CASVTGGSSTDTQYF
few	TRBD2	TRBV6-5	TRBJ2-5	TGTGCCAGCAGTTACCTGGTGTCTAGCGGGGGGGCCCCGACAATCCAGTACTTC	CASSYLVSSGGAPTIQYF
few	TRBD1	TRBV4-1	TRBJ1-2	TGCGCCAGCAGCCAAGAGGGCCCCGGGACAGGGTATGGCTACACCTTC	CASSQEGPGTGYGYTF
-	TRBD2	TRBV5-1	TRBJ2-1	TGCGCCAGCAGCTCCGATCCCGGGACTAGCATCTACAATGAGCAGTTCTTC	CASSSDPGTSIYNEQFF
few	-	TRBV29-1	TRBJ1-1	TGCAGCGAAGTTCAGATGAACACTGAAGCTTTCTTT	CSEVQMNTEAFF
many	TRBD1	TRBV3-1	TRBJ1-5	TGTGCCAGCAGCCAAGGGACAGGGGCCAGGGATCAGCCCCAGCATTTT	CASSQGTGARDQPQHF
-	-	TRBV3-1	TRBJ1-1	TGTGCCAGCAGCCCCCTTCGCGGCACTGAAGCTTTCTTT	CASSPLRGTEAFF
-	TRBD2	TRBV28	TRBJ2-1	TGTGCCAGCAGTGGCGGGGGGGCCCACAATGAGCAGTTCTTC	CASSGGGAHNEQFF
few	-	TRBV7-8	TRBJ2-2	TGTGCCAGCAGCTTTCGGACAGCGGGGAGCACCGGGGAGCTGTTTTTT	CASSFRTAGSTGELFF
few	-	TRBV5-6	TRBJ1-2	TGTGCCAGCAGCTTCAGGACAGAGATAAACTATGGCTACACCTTC	CASSFRTEINYGYTF
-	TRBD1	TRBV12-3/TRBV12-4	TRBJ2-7	TGTGCCAGCAGTTCTATCAGGACAGGGTGGTACGAGCAGTACTTC	CASSSIRTGWYEQYF
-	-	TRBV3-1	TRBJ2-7	TGTGCCAGCAGCCAAGACATAGACGGAGACTACGAGCAGTACTTC	CASSQDIDGDYEQYF
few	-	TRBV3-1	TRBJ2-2	TGTGCCAGCTTCGACTGGGGGACCGGGGAGCTGTTTTTT	CASFDWGTGELFF
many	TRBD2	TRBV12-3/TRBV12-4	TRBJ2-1	TGTGCCAGCAGCTTAGGAATGGGACTAGCTATCCTGTTCTTC	CASSLGMGLAILFF
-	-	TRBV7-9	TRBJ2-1	TGTGCCAGCAGCTTACTTTTGGACAGCTACAATGAGCAGTTCTTC	CASSLLLDSYNEQFF
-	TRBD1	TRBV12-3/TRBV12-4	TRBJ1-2	TGTGCCAGCAGTTTCGGGACAGGCTATGGCTACACCTTC	CASSFGTGYGYTF
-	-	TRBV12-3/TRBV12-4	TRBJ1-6	TGTGCCAGCAGGTCCAATTCACCCCTCCACTTT	CASRSNSPLHF
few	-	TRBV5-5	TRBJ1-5	TGTGCCAGCAGCTATGGTGGTTGGAGGGGCAATCAGCCCCAGCATTTT	CASSYGGWRGNQPQHF
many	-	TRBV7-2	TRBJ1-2	TGTGCCAGCAGCCCCAACCACTATGGCTACACCTTC	CASSPNHYGYTF
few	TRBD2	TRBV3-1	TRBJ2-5	TGTGCCAGCAGCCAAGCGGGACTAGCGGCCCGCGGAGAGACCCAGTACTTC	CASSQAGLAARGETQYF
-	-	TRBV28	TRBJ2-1	TGTGCCAGCAGTCTTTGGGGGGTGGATGAGCAGTTCTTC	CASSLWGVDEQFF
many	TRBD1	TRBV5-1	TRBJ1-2	TGCGCCAGCAGCTTTACAGGGGCGGATAATGGCTACACCTTC	CASSFTGADNGYTF
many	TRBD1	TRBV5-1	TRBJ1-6	TGCGCCAGCAGCTCCTTGCCTGGACAGGGTAATTCACCCCTCCACTTT	CASSSLPGQGNSPLHF
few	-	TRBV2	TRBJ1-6	TGTGCCAGCAGTACTAGACAGCCTTGGCTCTCACCCCTCCACTTT	CASSTRQPWLSPLHF
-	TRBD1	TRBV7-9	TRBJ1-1	TGTGCCAGCAGCCGGACAGGGGCGGAGAACACTGAAGCTTTCTTT	CASSRTGAENTEAFF
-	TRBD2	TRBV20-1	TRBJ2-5	TGCAGTCCCCCCCCTTCTAGCGGGGAAGAGACCCAGTACTTC	CSPPPSSGEETQYF
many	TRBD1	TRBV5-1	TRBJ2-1	TGCGCCAGCAGCTTACAACAACAGGGGAACTACAATGAGCAGTTCTTC	CASSLQQQGNYNEQFF
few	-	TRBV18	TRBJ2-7	TGTGCCAGCTCACCCGCCGGTGGGTTTTCTCACTCCGAGCAGTACTTC	CASSPAGGFSHSEQYF
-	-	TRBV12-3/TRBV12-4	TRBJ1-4	TGTGCCAGCACCAGCTGGGCGGCAACTAATGAAAAACTGTTTTTT	CASTSWAATNEKLFF
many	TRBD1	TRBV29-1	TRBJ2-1	TGCAGCGTTGAAGGTATACTAAAGACAGGGGGGAATGAGCAGTTCTTC	CSVEGILKTGGNEQFF
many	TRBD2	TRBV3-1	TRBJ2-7	TGTGCCAGCAGCCGGGGGACTAGCGGGAGTCTCATGTACGAGCAGTACTTC	CASSRGTSGSLMYEQYF
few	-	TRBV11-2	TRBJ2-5	TGTGCCAGCAGCTTCGGCAGTCCGTTTCTGGAGACCCAGTACTTC	CASSFGSPFLETQYF
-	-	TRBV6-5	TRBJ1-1	TGTGCCAGCAGTAACAGGGTAGGTCGTACTGAAGCTTTCTTT	CASSNRVGRTEAFF
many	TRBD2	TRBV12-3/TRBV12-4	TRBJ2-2	TGTGCCAGCATCCCCCCGGGACTAGCGGGAGGGCCGCTCCGGGCCGGGGAGCTGTTTTTT	CASIPPGLAGGPLRAGELFF
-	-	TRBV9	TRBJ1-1	TGTGCCAGCAGCGTAATCGAGGCGATGAACACTGAAGCTTTCTTT	CASSVIEAMNTEAFF
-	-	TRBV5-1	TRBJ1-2	TGCGCCAGCAGCTTGGGTTCAGATAACTATGGCTACACCTTC	CASSLGSDNYGYTF
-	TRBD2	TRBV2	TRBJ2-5	TGTGCCAGCAGTGAATATGCCGACCTCGGGGGGAAGACCCAGTACTTC	CASSEYADLGGKTQYF
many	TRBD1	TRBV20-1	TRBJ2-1	TGCAGTGCTAGATTACTGCAGGGGGCACCTTACAATGAGCAGTTCTTC	CSARLLQGAPYNEQFF
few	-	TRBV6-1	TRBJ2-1	TGTGCCAGCAGTGAAGCGTCTCCGGGCCTCTCCTACAATGAGCAGTTCTTC	CASSEASPGLSYNEQFF
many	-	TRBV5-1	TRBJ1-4	TGCGCCAGCAGCTCAGGAGGGCCCACTAATGAAAAACTGTTTTTT	CASSSGGPTNEKLFF
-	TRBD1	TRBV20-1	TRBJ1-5	TGCAGTGCTAGAGAGGGTAGCGGGACAGTGGGGAATCAGCCCCAGCATTTT	CSAREGSGTVGNQPQHF
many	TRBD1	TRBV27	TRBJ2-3	TGTGCCAGCAGTCCCCGGGACAGGAGCACAGATACGCAGTATTTT	CASSPRDRSTDTQYF
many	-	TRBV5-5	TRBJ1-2	TGTGCCAGCAGCTTGCGGCAGGGTACCAACTATGGCTACACCTTC	CASSLRQGTNYGYTF
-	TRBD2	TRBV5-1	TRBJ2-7	TGCGCCAGCAGTTTGATTCCACTAGCGGGATCCTCCTACGAGCAGTACTTC	CASSLIPLAGSSYEQYF
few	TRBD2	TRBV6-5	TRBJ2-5	TGTGCCAGCAGTTCCTGGCGGGGGGGCGAAGAGACCCAGTACTTC	CASSSWRGGEETQYF
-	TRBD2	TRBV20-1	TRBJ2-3	TGCAGTGCCCAACTAGCGGGGGATTCAGATACGCAGTATTTT	CSAQLAGDSDTQYF